This T cell receptor (beta chain) was obtained from a study of OX40 agonist ivuxolimab in advanced cancers. Across the study: Of the patients, three showed partial responses, one with hepatocellular carcinoma and two with cutaneous melanoma.

V was shortened by 9 bases and J by 6 bases, with 14 bases between the two germline ends. Germline V gene sequence: CDR1 LNHNV, CDR2 YYDKDF (reference sequence). CDR3 size: 13 residues. Findings of the study overall: Clonal expansion from baseline to week 6 occurred in both CD4+ and CD8+ T cells. Among T cells, CD8+ cells averaged more expanded clones than CD4+ cells. The antigens recognized by the expanded peripheral T cells, that is their antigen specificity, were not determined.

About this clone itself: The antigen remains undetermined.

Some clones are missing from TCRdb's copy, which holds only in-frame ones; the method was immunoSEQ multiplex PCR. In the table there are under 75,000 clones, roughly nine tenths of which are singletons. The sample was CD4+ or CD8+ T cells sorted from blood, taken in a trial of the OX40 agonist ivuxolimab. The receptor's source is an adult with an advanced solid tumor such as melanoma, head and neck, liver or kidney cancer. This chain uses TRBV15 with TRBJ2-2; perhaps TRBD2 as D (6 bases). CDR3 sequence: CATRTTSAGELFF. The CDR3 DNA follows: TGTGCCACTCGGACTACGTCGGCCGGGGAGCTGTTTTTT.